The 30 T cell receptor beta chains below all came from one sample that was sequenced in a study of T cells in Graves' hyperthyroidism and ophthalmopathy. Amplification yielded TCR beta CDR3 regions, with RNA transcripts as the source. With the HTBI primer set, the TCR CDR3 went through a first round of RT-PCR. TCRdb independently ran MiXCR on the multiplex PCR reads; one entry per CDR3 protein. This sample has about 160,000 distinct CDR3 sequences, with about 9.4% found just once. Material for sequencing was blood. Receptor source: a young woman with Graves' hyperthyroidism that later progressed to Graves' ophthalmopathy.

This clonotype was counted many times. The genes are TRBV20-1 and TRBJ2-5, with 7 bases fitting TRBD1. The CDR3 consists of 13 residues. CDR1 DFQATT and CDR2 SNEGSKA come from the germline V gene (reference sequence). With V trimmed by 4 bases and J by 3 bases, 5 bases remained unmatched. CDR3 in amino acids: CSANPGQKETQYF. The CDR3 DNA follows: TGCAGTGCTAACCCGGGACAGAAAGAGACCCAGTACTTC.

This clonotype was recorded at least ten times. The chain uses TRBV5-8 and TRBJ1-4; D unclear. This CDR3 is 15 amino acids long. Germline loops: CDR1 SGHTS, CDR2 YDEGEE. V was clipped by 3 bases and J by 3 bases, with 12 bases between them. CDR3 amino acids: CASSSDGFPNEKLFF. CDR3 coding DNA: TGTGCCAGCAGCTCTGACGGATTCCCTAATGAAAAACTGTTTTTT.

This clonotype appeared many times. V gene TRBV5-8 combines with J gene TRBJ1-1; D gene unclear. Trimming took off 0 bases at V and 5 bases at J, with 11 bases between the two ends. This CDR3 has 14 residues. Germline CDR1 is SGHTS and CDR2 is YDEGEE. CDR3: CASSLGIGRTEAFF. In DNA, the CDR3 is TGTGCCAGCAGCTTGGGGATAGGGAGGACTGAAGCTTTCTTT.

The sample holds many counts of this clonotype. This chain connects TRBV20-1 to TRBJ2-7, with D maybe TRBD2 (5 bases). Trimming took off 3 bases at V and 6 bases at J, with 9 bases between the two ends. Germline V gene data show CDR1 as DFQATT and CDR2 as SNEGSKA (reference sequence). There are 11 residues in the CDR3. The CDR3 nucleotides are TGCAGTGCTAGGGGAGTGGGCGAGCAGTACTTC. Its protein product is CSARGVGEQYF.

This clonotype was counted a few times. The V and J genes are TRBV20-1 and TRBJ1-2; no clear D gene. V was clipped by 5 bases and J by 0 bases, with 10 bases between them. Per the germline V gene, CDR1 is DFQATT and CDR2 is SNEGSKA (reference sequence). CDR3 length: 13 amino acids. The CDR3 region is CSAGYSPNYGYTF. For the CDR3, the DNA is TGCAGTGCTGGGTATTCCCCTAACTATGGCTACACCTTC.

This clonotype was seen ten or more times. This sequence joins TRBV11-1 and TRBJ2-6; the D is unclear. The V gene lost 5 bases and the J gene lost 0 bases, with 5 bases spanning the gap. The CDR3 spans 14 residues. Germline V gene sequence: CDR1 SGHAT, CDR2 FQDESV (reference sequence). CDR3 amino acids: CASSGDSGANVLTF. The CDR3 DNA reads as TGTGCCAGCAGCGGAGACTCTGGGGCCAACGTCCTGACTTTC. The whole variable domain, remainder taken from reference TRBV11-1 and TRBJ2-6, is EAEVAQSPRYKITEKSQAVAFWCDPISGHATLYWYRQILGQGPELLVQFQDESVVDDSQLPKDRFSAERLKGVDSTLKIQPAELGDSAMYLCASSGDSGANVLTFGAGSRLTVL.

This clonotype was counted at least ten times. The genes are TRBV7-6 and TRBJ2-1; a weak D match, TRBD2 (5 bases). Germline V lookup: CDR1 SGHVS, CDR2 FNYEAQ. Trimming pared 5 bases from V and 10 bases from J, leaving 15 bases between. This CDR3 contains 13 residues. In DNA form, the CDR3 reads TGTGCCAGCAGCCCCGCGGGTTTTCTAGAGCAGTTCTTC. Amino acid sequence: CASSPAGFLEQFF. The whole variable domain, remainder taken from reference TRBV7-6 and TRBJ2-1, is GAGVSQSPRYKVTKRGQDVALRCDPISGHVSLYWYRQALGQGPEFLTYFNYEAQQDKSGLPNDRFSAERPEGSISTLTIQRTEQRDSAMYRCASSPAGFLEQFFGPGTRLTVL.

This clonotype has a count of ten or more. This sequence joins TRBV6-2 or TRBV6-3 and TRBJ1-1; possibly TRBD1 for D (6 bases). Trimming shortened V by 4 bases and J by 0 bases, and 24 bases separated the two germline ends. This CDR3 comprises 19 residues. Germline loops: CDR1 MNHEY, CDR2 SVGEGT. This chain's CDR3 is CASSSKFLRGKGMNTEAFF. The CDR3 bases are TGTGCCAGCAGTTCGAAATTTTTGAGGGGGAAGGGGATGAACACTGAAGCTTTCTTT.

This clonotype was found many times. This chain uses TRBV7-2 with TRBJ1-2; maybe TRBD1 (5 bases). The CDR3 runs to 16 residues. Germline V gene lookup returns CDR1 SGHTA and CDR2 FQGNSA. V dropped 0 bases and J dropped 2 bases, with 13 bases sitting between them. CDR3 loop: CASSLAGGRSNYGYTF. CDR3 sequence (DNA): TGTGCCAGCAGCTTAGCGGGGGGAAGGTCCAACTATGGCTACACCTTC.

In this sample, this clonotype turned up many times. Germline and junction disagree at one end, which may indicate a read error. The chain joins TRBV7-8 to TRBJ2-2, with 7 bases fitting TRBD2. This CDR3 is built from 11 residues. The germline V gene encodes CDR1 SGHVS and CDR2 FQNEAQ. DNA of the CDR3: TGTGCCAGCACTTGGGGGGGGGAACTGTTTTTT. Translation gives CASTWGGELFF.

This clonotype was observed at least ten times. The chain employs TRBV12-3 or TRBV12-4 and TRBJ2-2, with 11 nucleotides matching TRBD2. This CDR3 region has 18 residues. With V trimmed by 6 bases and J by 5 bases, 14 bases remained unmatched. In nucleotides, the CDR3 is TGTGCCAGCAGGCACCTCTTTAGCGGGAGGGCCATTACCGGGGAGCTGTTTTTT. This gives the protein CASRHLFSGRAITGELFF.

This clonotype was observed at least ten times. The chain has TRBV7-2 and TRBJ1-1; 9 bases agree with TRBD1. CDR1 and CDR2 (germline): SGHTA, FQGNSA. This CDR3 contains 16 residues. V shed 1 base, J shed 1 base, and the junction held 4 bases outside the gene matches. The DNA of the CDR3 is TGTGCCAGCAGCTTAGAGGGGACAGGGAGGAACACTGAAGCTTTCTTT. Protein product: CASSLEGTGRNTEAFF.

This clonotype was picked up many times. This chain uses TRBV19 with TRBJ2-5; D may be TRBD2 (6 bases). With 1 base removed from V and 3 bases from J, the gap between germline ends came to 9 bases. This CDR3 spans 14 amino acids. Germline V gene sequence: CDR1 LNHDA, CDR2 SQIVND (reference sequence). In nucleotides, the CDR3 is TGTGCCAGTAGTATAGTAGGCGGGGAAGAGACCCAGTACTTC. Translation: CASSIVGGEETQYF. Full variable domain (remainder filled in from reference TRBV19 and TRBJ2-5): DGGITQSPKYLFRKEGQNVTLSCEQNLNHDAMYWYRQDPGQGLRLIYYSQIVNDFQKGDIAEGYSVSREKKESFPLTVTSAQKNPTAFYLCASSIVGGEETQYFGPGTRLLVL.

The sample holds many counts of this clonotype. The chain combines TRBV11-2 with TRBJ1-2; 7 bases agree with TRBD1. Per germline, CDR1 SGHAT and CDR2 FQNNGV. J was trimmed by 3 bases and V by 2 bases; bases with no gene match: 6. This CDR3 is 15 amino acids long. The CDR3 nucleotides are TGTGCCAGCAGCTTAAATCCAGGGGGTGACTATGGCTACACCTTC. It translates to CASSLNPGGDYGYTF. Together with reference TRBV11-2 and TRBJ1-2, the CDR3 gives the full variable domain: EAGVAQSPRYKIIEKRQSVAFWCNPISGHATLYWYQQILGQGPKLLIQFQNNGVVDDSQLPKDRFSAERLKGVDSTLKIQPAKLEDSAVYLCASSLNPGGDYGYTFGSGTRLTVV.

V and J are TRBV4-2 and TRBJ2-5; the D gene could be TRBD1 or TRBD2 (5 bases each). Germline CDR1 is LGHNA and CDR2 is YNFKEQ. CDR3 length: 16 amino acids. V was clipped by 2 bases and J by 5 bases, with 18 bases between them. The CDR3 sequence: CASSQTWGPEGETQYF. CDR3 nucleotide sequence: TGTGCCAGCAGCCAAACTTGGGGCCCCGAGGGGGAGACCCAGTACTTC.

This clonotype came up many times. The CDR3 bases are TGTGCCTGGATCACAGTGACGCCAGGTGAAGCTTTCTTT. Amino acid sequence: CAWITVTPGEAFF. The genes are TRBV30 and TRBJ1-1; D gene ambiguous. From germline, CDR1 is GTSNPN and CDR2 SVGIG (reference sequence). The V and J ends lost 4 bases and 7 bases respectively, with 16 bases between them. This CDR3 spans 13 amino acids.

This clonotype was picked up a small number of times. The genes are TRBV3-1 and TRBJ2-2; D is unresolved. CDR3 length: 15 amino acids. CDR1 is LGHDT and CDR2 is YNNKEL in the germline V gene (reference sequence). Deletions cut 0 bases from V and 4 bases from J, with 9 bases between. This chain's CDR3 is CASSQELPSTGELFF. The CDR3 DNA follows: TGTGCCAGCAGCCAAGAACTGCCTAGCACCGGGGAGCTGTTTTTT.

Many counts were recorded for this clonotype. The chain links TRBV30 to TRBJ2-7; maybe TRBD1 (5 bases). Trimming took off 3 bases at V and 3 bases at J, with 9 bases between the two ends. The germline V gene encodes CDR1 GTSNPN and CDR2 SVGIG (reference sequence). The length of the CDR3 is 12 residues. CDR3 bases: TGTGCCTGGAGGTCCCAGGGCTACGAGCAGTACTTC. Its translation is CAWRSQGYEQYF.

This clonotype was seen a handful of times. Since a much larger clone is just one base distant, this may be a read error. The chain uses TRBV6-1 and TRBJ2-3; possible D gene TRBD2, 6 bases. Germline V gene data show CDR1 as MNHNS and CDR2 as SASEGT. This CDR3 is 13 amino acids long. V lost 0 bases and J 10 bases, leaving 11 bases between the germline ends. The CDR3 here is CASSEAGRDAQYF. The CDR3 bases are TGTGCCAGCAGTGAAGCGGGGCGGGATGCGCAGTATTTT.

This clonotype was recorded many times. The chain has TRBV7-8 and TRBJ2-3, with D possibly being TRBD2 (5 bases). The V end lost 1 base, the J end lost 4 bases, and 12 bases lay between the germline ends. The germline gives CDR1 SGHVS, CDR2 FQNEAQ. This CDR3 spans 15 amino acids. CDR3 bases: TGTGCCAGCAGCTTAGATCGGGGAGAGGCAGATACGCAGTATTTT. This gives the protein CASSLDRGEADTQYF.

There are many counts of this clonotype. The chain has TRBV6-1 and TRBJ2-5; possible D gene TRBD2, 7 bases. V lost 10 bases and J 4 bases, leaving 19 bases between the germline ends. This CDR3 spans 14 amino acids. Germline CDR1 MNHNS, CDR2 SASEGT. CDR3 protein: CAISRGGKSETQYF. In DNA form, the CDR3 reads TGTGCCATCTCGAGGGGGGGAAAATCAGAGACCCAGTACTTC.

This clonotype was counted between two and nine times. The V and J genes are TRBV3-1 and TRBJ2-1; D is possibly TRBD2 (6 bases). V was clipped by 3 bases and J by 3 bases, with 15 bases between them. The germline V gene encodes CDR1 LGHDT and CDR2 YNNKEL (reference sequence). The CDR3 covers 16 residues. CDR3 coding DNA: TGTGCCAGCAGCCATCTGGGGGGAGGTGGCTACAATGAGCAGTTCTTC. Residues: CASSHLGGGGYNEQFF.

Only a few counts were recorded for this clonotype. The chain carries TRBV5-8 and TRBJ2-1; no clear D. Trimming shortened V by 2 bases and J by 12 bases, and 6 bases separated the two germline ends. This CDR3 has 10 residues. CDR1 is SGHTS and CDR2 is YDEGEE in the germline V gene. The CDR3: CASSFVGQFF. The CDR3 nucleotides read TGTGCCAGCAGCTTCGTTGGGCAGTTCTTC.

Ten or more counts support this clonotype. The genes are TRBV5-6 and TRBJ1-2, with D possibly being TRBD1 (6 bases). CDR1 SGHDT and CDR2 YYEEEE come from the germline V gene. Trimming left V 5 bases short and J 5 bases short, with 16 bases between. CDR3 length: 14 amino acids. The CDR3 DNA sequence: TGTGCCAGCAGATCCACAGGGAACCTATATGGCTACACCTTC. It is translated as CASRSTGNLYGYTF.

This clonotype was seen many times. CDR3 bases: TGCAGTGCTAGATATGCCAATCAGCCCCAGCATTTT. This translates into CSARYANQPQHF. V usage is TRBV20-1 and J usage is TRBJ1-5; D gene ambiguous. Trimming shortened V by 2 bases and J by 3 bases, and 5 bases separated the two germline ends. The length of the CDR3 is 12 residues. CDR1 and CDR2 (germline): DFQATT, SNEGSKA (reference sequence).

This clonotype was detected many times. J is TRBJ2-3 and V is TRBV6-1, with 7 nucleotides matching TRBD1. The germline gives CDR1 MNHNS, CDR2 SASEGT. With V trimmed by 2 bases and J by 0 bases, 5 bases remained unmatched. The CDR3 loop spans 16 amino acids. CDR3 residues: CASSELAGGSTDTQYF. The CDR3 nucleotides read TGTGCCAGCAGTGAATTGGCAGGGGGTAGCACAGATACGCAGTATTTT.

Ten or more counts support this clonotype. The gene calls are TRBV20-1 and TRBJ1-1; D perhaps matches TRBD1 (6 bases). With 4 bases removed from V and 5 bases from J, the gap between germline ends came to 17 bases. The germline gives CDR1 DFQATT, CDR2 SNEGSKA (reference sequence). This CDR3 spans 14 amino acids. CDR3 loop: CSAKKGRGETEAFF. The CDR3, as DNA: TGCAGTGCTAAGAAAGGTAGGGGGGAGACTGAAGCTTTCTTT.

This clonotype has ten or more counts. V gene TRBV19 combines with J gene TRBJ2-1; 8 nucleotides align to TRBD2. Trimming cost V 7 bases and J 7 bases; bases outside gene matches: 9. The germline CDR1 and CDR2 sequences are LNHDA and SQIVND (reference sequence). The CDR3 runs to 14 residues. This chain's CDR3 is CASIGTSGLNEQFF. DNA for the CDR3: TGTGCCAGTATCGGGACTAGTGGCCTTAATGAGCAGTTCTTC.

Many counts were recorded for this clonotype. V gene TRBV2 combines with J gene TRBJ2-1, with unresolved D. Per the germline V gene, CDR1 is SNHLY and CDR2 is FYNNEI. The CDR3 has 13 residues. V lost 8 bases and J 5 bases, leaving 13 bases between the germline ends. CDR3 sequence: CASGGISHNEQFF. CDR3 in DNA: TGTGCCAGCGGTGGGATTAGCCACAATGAGCAGTTCTTC. Together with reference TRBV2 and TRBJ2-1, the CDR3 gives the full variable domain: EPEVTQTPSHQVTQMGQEVILRCVPISNHLYFYWYRQILGQKVEFLVSFYNNEISEKSEIFDDQFSVERPDGSNFTLKIRSTKLEDSAMYFCASGGISHNEQFFGPGTRLTVL.

About this clonotype: This sequence may be a read error, since a much larger clone differs from it by one base. The CDR3: CARTRGSGIHYEQYF. CDR3 nucleotide sequence: TGTGCCCGGACTCGCGGGTCAGGGATCCACTACGAGCAGTACTTC. This sequence joins TRBV30 and TRBJ2-7; possibly TRBD1 or TRBD2 for D (5 bases each). The germline V and J ends were trimmed by 8 bases and 3 bases, with 23 bases remaining between them. The CDR3 spans 15 residues. Germline V gene sequence: CDR1 GTSNPN, CDR2 SVGIG (reference sequence).